These 17 T cell receptor beta chains share one sample of origin, sequenced in a study of PD-L1 blockade in urothelial cancer. Sequenced by immunoSEQ multiplex PCR; TCRdb stores in-frame clones only, minus some. The data hold approximately 39,000 clones, with around four fifths observed a single time. Specified time point: pretreatment peripheral blood. Sequencing was performed on PBMCs, taken around atezolizumab (anti-PD-L1) treatment. The receptor source for this set is an elderly man with urothelial cancer.

The chain uses TRBV5-1 and TRBJ1-3; D might be TRBD1 (5 bases). The ends were cut back, 0 bases at V and 4 bases at J, with 14 bases in the middle. The CDR3 has 16 amino acids. In germline, CDR1 is SGHRS, CDR2 YFSETQ. CDR3 region: CASSLAGDWAGNTIYF. CDR3 DNA: TGCGCCAGCAGCTTGGCCGGGGACTGGGCAGGAAACACCATATATTTT.

This rearrangement joins TRBV7-2 to TRBJ1-2; 10 bases are shared with TRBD1. The length of the CDR3 is 15 residues. Germline-derived CDR1 and CDR2 are SGHTA and FQGNSA. Losses at the gene ends were 3 bases for V and 7 bases for J; bases not matched to a gene: 8. Here the CDR3 reads CASSFYPGQGPGYTF. CDR3 nucleotide sequence: TGTGCCAGCAGCTTTTACCCGGGACAGGGGCCTGGCTACACCTTC.

This clone was observed a few times. The chain joins TRBV29-1 to TRBJ1-1; 10 bases line up with TRBD1. The trim removed 0 bases at V and 5 bases at J, leaving 12 bases unmatched. The CDR3 consists of 17 residues. The germline V gene encodes CDR1 SQVTM and CDR2 ANQGSEA. This CDR3 reads CSVEDPAGQGFMTEAFF. CDR3 sequence (DNA): TGCAGCGTTGAAGATCCAGCGGGACAGGGGTTTATGACTGAAGCTTTCTTT.

The chain links TRBV2 to TRBJ2-1; 13 nucleotides align to TRBD2. The V gene end was trimmed by 9 bases and the J gene end by 6 bases; junction bases not matched to a gene: 8. Germline V CDR1 and CDR2: SNHLY, FYNNEI. There are 15 residues in the CDR3. As DNA, the CDR3 is TGTGCCAGTATGTACGGGACTAGCGGGACCAATGAGCAGTTCTTC. Its translation is CASMYGTSGTNEQFF. The variable domain in full, completed from reference TRBV2 and TRBJ2-1, reads EPEVTQTPSHQVTQMGQEVILRCVPISNHLYFYWYRQILGQKVEFLVSFYNNEISEKSEIFDDQFSVERPDGSNFTLKIRSTKLEDSAMYFCASMYGTSGTNEQFFGPGTRLTVL.

The chain links TRBV18 to TRBJ1-2; 10 nucleotides agree with TRBD1. Germline V CDR1 and CDR2: KGHSH, LQKENI. CDR3 size: 16 residues. With V trimmed by 8 bases and J by 4 bases, 13 bases remained unmatched. CDR3 sequence (DNA): TGTGCCAGCGCGGGACAGGGGACGGCCGATGCCTATGGCTACACCTTC. It is translated as CASAGQGTADAYGYTF.

This clone was found once. V is TRBV7-8 and J is TRBJ2-7; D uncertain. Trimming took 6 bases from V and 3 from J, leaving 15 bases between them. The CDR3 has 14 amino acids. CDR1 is SGHVS, CDR2 FQNEAQ, per germline. The CDR3 sequence: CASSSTETGYEQYF. The CDR3 DNA follows: TGTGCCAGCAGTTCCACGGAGACGGGCTACGAGCAGTACTTC.

V usage is TRBV28 and J usage is TRBJ2-5; 8 positions agree with TRBD1. Trimming at V came to 6 bases and at J to 4 bases, leaving 7 bases not matched to a gene. This CDR3 has 14 amino acids. The germline gives CDR1 MDHEN, CDR2 SYDVKM. The CDR3 nucleotides read TGTGCCAGCAGCTCGGGACAGGATCGAGAGACCCAGTACTTC. It specifies CASSSGQDRETQYF.

This clone was seen more than once but under ten times. The chain is built from TRBV5-4 and TRBJ2-7; 7 nucleotides agree with TRBD2. This CDR3 region has 15 residues. CDR1 is SGHNT and CDR2 is YYREEE in the germline V gene (reference sequence). V lost 0 bases, J lost 4 bases, and 7 bases stayed unmatched. The CDR3 region is CASSLERLASYEQYF. For the CDR3, the DNA is TGTGCCAGCAGCTTGGAGAGACTAGCATCTTACGAGCAGTACTTC.

The chain uses TRBV6-5 and TRBJ2-3; 7 bases fit TRBD1. The CDR3 totals 13 residues. J gave up 6 bases and V 7 bases, and 7 bases lay outside the gene matches. The germline gives CDR1 MNHEY, CDR2 SVGAGI. The CDR3 spells CASTRQGLDTQYF. CDR3 nucleotides: TGTGCCAGCACTAGACAGGGCCTGGATACGCAGTATTTT.

J is TRBJ2-1 and V is TRBV30; D may be TRBD2 (5 bases). Trimming removed 0 bases from V and 4 bases from J, with 13 bases in between. Germline assignment: CDR1 GTSNPN and CDR2 SVGIG (reference sequence). The CDR3 runs to 15 residues. The CDR3: CAWSVSPAAYNEQFF. The CDR3 coding sequence is TGTGCCTGGAGTGTATCCCCAGCGGCTTACAATGAGCAGTTCTTC.

V usage is TRBV7-9 and J usage is TRBJ2-4; 8 bases map to TRBD2. V dropped 8 bases and J dropped 13; count of bases not matched to a gene: 19. This CDR3 is 15 amino acids long. Germline CDR1 and CDR2: SEHNR and FQNEAQ (reference sequence). The DNA of the CDR3 is TGTGCCAGCTGGCCGATGAAGTCGGGAGGGCCTGCCCAGTACTTC. Protein product: CASWPMKSGGPAQYF.

V and J are TRBV9 and TRBJ2-7; D may be TRBD1 (6 bases). V shed 4 bases and J shed 2 bases, with 13 bases lying between them. The CDR3 spans 14 residues. Germline V CDR1 and CDR2: SGDLS, YYNGEE. This chain's CDR3 is CASSSNRVPYEQYF. The CDR3 DNA reads TGTGCCAGCAGCTCCAACAGGGTTCCCTACGAGCAGTACTTC.

The chain couples TRBV29-1 to TRBJ2-1; TRBD2 matches at 13 bases. The CDR3 contains 14 residues. The germline gives CDR1 SQVTM, CDR2 ANQGSEA. V lost 7 bases, J lost 7 bases, and 7 bases stayed unmatched. Here the CDR3 DNA reads TGCAGCGCAGTTGGGACTAGCGGGAAAAATGAGCAGTTCTTC. This encodes CSAVGTSGKNEQFF.

The genes are TRBV2 and TRBJ2-7; unclear D gene. Germline CDR1 is SNHLY and CDR2 is FYNNEI. The CDR3 has 11 residues. With 8 bases removed from V and 7 bases from J, the gap between germline ends came to 12 bases. The CDR3 region is CASGETVEQYF. The CDR3 nucleotides read TGTGCCAGCGGAGAGACGGTAGAGCAGTACTTC.

The chain combines TRBV6-6 with TRBJ2-1; 8 bases fit TRBD2. The CDR3 consists of 13 residues. Trimming removed 7 bases from V and 5 bases from J; junction bases left unmatched: 4. Germline-derived CDR1 and CDR2 are MNHNY and SVGAGI (reference sequence). The DNA of the CDR3 is TGTGCCAGCACGGTAGCGGGGAACAATGAGCAGTTCTTC. This translates into CASTVAGNNEQFF.

The genes are TRBV7-8 and TRBJ1-4, with TRBD1 as a possible D gene (6 bases). This CDR3 region has 17 residues. Germline V gene lookup returns CDR1 SGHVS and CDR2 FQNEAQ. Trimming took off 5 bases at V and 0 bases at J, with 16 bases between the two ends. In nucleotides, the CDR3 is TGTGCCAGCAGCCCGCTGACAGGCCCCACAACTAATGAAAAACTGTTTTTT. Protein product: CASSPLTGPTTNEKLFF. Together with reference TRBV7-8 and TRBJ1-4, the CDR3 gives the full variable domain: GAGVSQSPRYKVAKRGQDVALRCDPISGHVSLFWYQQALGQGPEFLTYFQNEAQLDKSGLPSDRFFAERPEGSVSTLKIQRTQQEDSAVYLCASSPLTGPTTNEKLFFGSGTQLSVL.

The CDR3 DNA reads TGCGCCAGCAGCTTGGGACAGGGTAGAGGCTATGGCTACACCTTC. It specifies CASSLGQGRGYGYTF. The chain joins TRBV5-1 to TRBJ1-2; 7 bases fit TRBD1. Trimming cost V 0 bases and J 4 bases; bases outside gene matches: 6. CDR3 length: 15 residues. The germline gives CDR1 SGHRS, CDR2 YFSETQ.